Included here is one TCR beta chain sequence, with context. The CDR3 loop spans 13 amino acids. CDR1 is ENHRY and CDR2 is SYGVKD in the germline V gene. The V end was cut by 4 bases, the J end by 0 bases, with 6 bases between. The data are from a study of blood T cell repertoires in COVID-19. For the study at large: Sites across the United States, Italy and Spain contributed samples from acute and convalescent COVID-19.

In the authors' methods: Amplification of reference gene primers provided the estimated nucleated cell counts. Generated by immunoSEQ multiplex PCR, the TCRdb table keeps only in-frame clones and is missing some. Clone size and the V and J calls come from that table; the DNA yielded D and trimming. The data show around 170,000 clones, 65% to 90% seen once. Sequences were obtained from peripheral blood. This clonotype was obtained from a man over 45 with active or convalescent COVID-19. The V and J genes are TRBV10-3 and TRBJ2-5, with D maybe TRBD1 (6 bases). The CDR3 loop reads CAISGTDQETQYF. The CDR3 DNA reads as TGTGCCATCAGTGGGACAGACCAAGAGACCCAGTACTTC.